One and the same sample provided the 29 T cell receptor beta chains below, sequenced in a study of cytomegalovirus exposure and HLA in healthy donors. TCRdb's copy holds only in-frame clones and misses some; the assay was immunoSEQ multiplex PCR. The sample yields more than 250,000 clones, less than 95% seen once. Sequenced input: PBMCs. These receptor sequences come from a woman aged 30 to 39 in good health and CMV-seronegative.

The V and J genes are TRBV27 and TRBJ2-3; 9 bases are shared with TRBD2. Germline lookup yields CDR1 MNHEY and CDR2 SMNVEV (reference sequence). Germline trimming cut 4 bases from V and 4 bases from J; bases unmatched to any gene: 6. The CDR3 is made up of 15 amino acids. Here the CDR3 DNA reads TGTGCCAGCAGTTCATCGGGACTAGCCCCAGATACGCAGTATTTT. Its protein is CASSSSGLAPDTQYF.

This clone was seen only once. The chain has TRBV27 and TRBJ2-1; D is undetermined. The V end lost 8 bases, the J end lost 4 bases, and 12 bases lay between the germline ends. Germline CDR1 reads MNHEY; CDR2 reads SMNVEV (reference sequence). This CDR3 is built from 13 residues. For the CDR3, the DNA is TGTGCCAGCCGTCTGACAACTTACAATGAGCAGTTCTTC. This codes for CASRLTTYNEQFF.

V is TRBV9 and J is TRBJ2-2; 9 bases fit TRBD2. From germline, CDR1 is SGDLS and CDR2 YYNGEE. This CDR3 is 16 amino acids long. V shed 3 bases and J 7 bases; nucleotides not matched to a gene: 10. CDR3 sequence (DNA): TGTGCCAGCAGCGCCCTTAGCGGGAGTCCTGGCGGGGAGCTGTTTTTT. It encodes CASSALSGSPGGELFF.

This clone occurred a few times. This chain uses TRBV7-9 with TRBJ2-7, with 9 bases fitting TRBD2. The CDR3 covers 15 residues. J was trimmed by 6 bases and V by 1 base; bases with no gene match: 7. CDR1 and CDR2 (germline): SEHNR, FQNEAQ (reference sequence). DNA for the CDR3: TGTGCCAGCAGCTTAGGAGGTAGCGGGGGCCTCGAGCAGTACTTC. Its translation: CASSLGGSGGLEQYF.

The chain has TRBV30 and TRBJ2-4; D perhaps matches TRBD2 (6 bases). Germline lookup yields CDR1 GTSNPN and CDR2 SVGIG (reference sequence). This CDR3 has 16 amino acids. V lost 4 bases and J 0 bases, leaving 16 bases between the germline ends. This CDR3 reads CAWTEGAGSAKNIQYF. CDR3 nucleotide sequence: TGTGCCTGGACTGAGGGTGCGGGGTCAGCCAAAAACATTCAGTACTTC. The complete variable domain, with remaining parts taken from reference TRBV30 and TRBJ2-4, reads SQTIHQWPATLVQPVGSPLSLECTVEGTSNPNLYWYRQAAGRGLQLLFYSVGIGQISSEVPQNLSASRPQDRQFILSSKKLLLSDSGFYLCAWTEGAGSAKNIQYFGAGTRLSVL.

The chain recombines TRBV6-1 with TRBJ2-7; 8 bases align to TRBD1. The CDR3 consists of 15 residues. V shed 1 base and J 6 bases; nucleotides not matched to a gene: 8. Germline V gene lookup returns CDR1 MNHNS and CDR2 SASEGT. CDR3 DNA sequence: TGTGCCAGCAGTGAAGACACAGGGGGGCTAGGCGAGCAGTACTTC. It is translated as CASSEDTGGLGEQYF.

The chain couples TRBV19 to TRBJ2-4; D possibly uses TRBD1 or TRBD2 (7 bases each). The length of the CDR3 is 16 residues. The germline gives CDR1 LNHDA, CDR2 SQIVND (reference sequence). Deletions cut 4 bases from V and 5 bases from J, with 18 bases between. CDR3 amino acids: CASSTGGVPSQNIQYF. The CDR3 bases are TGTGCCAGTAGTACAGGGGGGGTCCCTTCCCAAAACATTCAGTACTTC.

The V and J genes are TRBV9 and TRBJ2-5; possible D gene TRBD2, 5 bases. CDR1 is SGDLS and CDR2 is YYNGEE in the germline V gene. The V gene lost 0 bases and the J gene lost 5 bases, with 11 bases spanning the gap. The CDR3 is made up of 14 amino acids. CDR3 nucleotides: TGTGCCAGCAGCGTAGCCAACGGGATGGAGACCCAGTACTTC. It codes for CASSVANGMETQYF.

As DNA, the CDR3 is TGCGCCAGCAGCTGGGGACTAGCGGGACTGAGCTCCTACGAGCAGTACTTC. Its protein product is CASSWGLAGLSSYEQYF. The chain recombines TRBV5-1 with TRBJ2-7, with TRBD2 identical over 13 bases. The CDR3 has 17 amino acids. CDR1 is SGHRS, CDR2 YFSETQ, per germline. V dropped 3 bases and J dropped 0; count of bases not matched to a gene: 6.

The J gene is TRBJ2-7, the V gene TRBV21-1; the D segment call TRBD1 is taken from the table without a DNA check. TRBV21-1 is annotated as a pseudogene. The CDR3 spans 17 residues. This chain's CDR3 is CASSKGAAWTESYEQYF. The CDR3 bases are TGTGCCAGCAGCAAAGGCGCGGCCTGGACAGAGTCCTACGAGCAGTACTTC.

The chain has TRBV4-2 and TRBJ2-1; unclear D gene. Germline loops: CDR1 LGHNA, CDR2 YNFKEQ. V was pared by 0 bases and J by 1 base, with 4 bases between. The CDR3 runs to 14 residues. CDR3 bases: TGTGCCAGCAGCCAAGACAGTTCCTACAATGAGCAGTTCTTC. Its protein product is CASSQDSSYNEQFF.

This chain uses TRBV9 with TRBJ1-2, with 9 bases fitting TRBD1. The trim removed 0 bases at V and 7 bases at J, leaving 13 bases unmatched. Per the germline V gene, CDR1 is SGDLS and CDR2 is YYNGEE. This CDR3 region has 17 residues. The CDR3 DNA reads as TGTGCCAGCAGCGTAGCCAAACAGGAGACAGGGGGGTTTGGCTACACCTTC. Amino acid sequence: CASSVAKQETGGFGYTF. Full variable domain (missing parts from reference TRBV9 and TRBJ1-2): DSGVTQTPKHLITATGQRVTLRCSPRSGDLSVYWYQQSLDQGLQFLIQYYNGEERAKGNILERFSAQQFPDLHSELNLSSLELGDSALYFCASSVAKQETGGFGYTFGSGTRLTVV.

This clone has only one observation. CDR3 sequence reads: CASSLGTGPPYGYTF. CDR3 in DNA: TGTGCCAGCAGTTTAGGGACAGGGCCACCCTATGGCTACACCTTC. The chain is built from TRBV28 and TRBJ1-2; 9 nucleotides agree with TRBD1. V shed 2 bases and J 4 bases; nucleotides not matched to a gene: 5. This CDR3 spans 15 amino acids. Germline V CDR1 and CDR2: MDHEN, SYDVKM.

The V and J genes are TRBV19 and TRBJ2-2, with TRBD1 identical over 12 bases. The CDR3 has 16 amino acids. V lost 7 bases to trimming and J lost 4 bases; unmatched junction nucleotides: 7. CDR1 and CDR2 (germline): LNHDA, SQIVND (reference sequence). The CDR3 protein is CASTRGQGAATGELFF. DNA for the CDR3: TGTGCCAGTACCAGGGGACAGGGGGCGGCCACCGGGGAGCTGTTTTTT.

This chain connects TRBV9 to TRBJ2-3; the D gene could be TRBD1 or TRBD2 (6 bases each). CDR1 and CDR2 from the germline V gene are SGDLS and YYNGEE. Trimming shortened V by 0 bases and J by 7 bases, and 15 bases separated the two germline ends. The CDR3 sequence is 15 residues long. The CDR3 spells CASSVDGGTPYTQYF. The CDR3 bases are TGTGCCAGCAGCGTAGATGGCGGGACACCTTATACGCAGTATTTT. The whole variable domain, remainder taken from reference TRBV9 and TRBJ2-3, is DSGVTQTPKHLITATGQRVTLRCSPRSGDLSVYWYQQSLDQGLQFLIQYYNGEERAKGNILERFSAQQFPDLHSELNLSSLELGDSALYFCASSVDGGTPYTQYFGPGTRLTVL.

This chain joins TRBV6-5 and TRBJ1-1; D not certain. Germline CDR1 and CDR2: MNHEY and SVGAGI. Trimming pared 8 bases from V and 1 base from J, leaving 8 bases between. This CDR3 comprises 12 residues. CDR3 loop: CASFSPNTEAFF. In DNA form, the CDR3 reads TGTGCCAGCTTCAGTCCGAACACTGAAGCTTTCTTT.

The chain carries TRBV7-2 and TRBJ2-1, with 14 bases matching TRBD2. V was clipped by 5 bases and J by 9 bases; unmatched bases: 9. CDR3 length: 16 residues. The germline V gene has CDR1 SGHTA and CDR2 FQGNSA. CDR3 in DNA: TGTGCCAGCAGCCCGTTCGGGACTAGCGGGAGTAGTGAGCAGTTCTTC. This gives the protein CASSPFGTSGSSEQFF. Together with reference TRBV7-2 and TRBJ2-1, the CDR3 gives the full variable domain: GAGVSQSPSNKVTEKGKDVELRCDPISGHTALYWYRQSLGQGLEFLIYFQGNSAPDKSGLPSDRFSAERTGGSVSTLTIQRTQQEDSAVYLCASSPFGTSGSSEQFFGPGTRLTVL.

This chain links TRBV18 with TRBJ1-1; the D is unclear. The CDR3 covers 13 residues. Trimming took off 4 bases at V and 4 bases at J, with 10 bases between the two ends. Per germline, CDR1 KGHSH and CDR2 LQKENI. The chain's CDR3 is CASSRSAATEAFF. In DNA, the CDR3 is TGTGCCAGCTCACGGTCTGCGGCCACTGAAGCTTTCTTT.

J is TRBJ2-7 and V is TRBV6-1, with D possibly being TRBD1 or TRBD2 (5 bases each). CDR3 size: 14 residues. The germline V gene has CDR1 MNHNS and CDR2 SASEGT. Trimming cost V 8 bases and J 2 bases, with 16 bases left between them. In DNA form, the CDR3 reads TGTGCCAGCGGCTGGTCAGGGAGAACCTACGAGCAGTACTTC. Protein sequence: CASGWSGRTYEQYF.

The chain is built from TRBV18 and TRBJ2-2; TRBD2 aligns across 8 bases. The CDR3 is 17 amino acids. Germline trimming cut 6 bases from V and 2 bases from J; bases unmatched to any gene: 11. Germline V lookup: CDR1 KGHSH, CDR2 LQKENI. The CDR3 sequence is CASSRISSGSNTGELFF. DNA of the CDR3: TGTGCCAGCTCCCGCATCTCTAGCGGGTCAAACACCGGGGAGCTGTTTTTT.

The rearrangement uses TRBV11-3 and TRBJ1-2; D gene uncertain. The length of the CDR3 is 14 residues. V was trimmed by 5 bases and J by 6 bases, leaving 16 bases between them. Per the germline V gene, CDR1 is SGHNT and CDR2 is YENEEA. In nucleotides, the CDR3 is TGTGCCAGCAGCCCCCAAAACTCCGGGGATGGCTACACCTTC. Translation: CASSPQNSGDGYTF.

The CDR3 DNA sequence: TGTGCCAGCAAAGGGACGGGCACAGATACGCAGTATTTT. Its translation is CASKGTGTDTQYF. The chain links TRBV28 to TRBJ2-3; D tentatively reads TRBD1 or TRBD2 (5 bases each). Germline lookup yields CDR1 MDHEN and CDR2 SYDVKM. The CDR3 totals 13 residues. Trimming pared 7 bases from V and 1 base from J, leaving 9 bases between.

The rearrangement joins TRBV5-4 to TRBJ2-7; D not resolved. Germline lookup yields CDR1 SGHNT and CDR2 YYREEE (reference sequence). Trimming removed 4 bases from V and 3 bases from J, with 11 bases in between. The CDR3 runs to 13 residues. The CDR3 protein is CASSKKDLYEQYF. The CDR3 DNA reads TGTGCCAGCAGCAAAAAGGACCTCTACGAGCAGTACTTC.

The rearrangement uses TRBV5-4 and TRBJ2-5; 8 bases fit TRBD1. The germline CDR1 and CDR2 sequences are SGHNT and YYREEE (reference sequence). J was trimmed by 4 bases and V by 0 bases; bases with no gene match: 5. The CDR3 is 15 amino acids. The CDR3, as DNA: TGTGCCAGCAGCTTGGGCCAGGGGGCCCGAGAGACCCAGTACTTC. Translated, it gives CASSLGQGARETQYF.

This chain links TRBV28 with TRBJ2-7; D call uncertain. V lost 1 base to trimming and J lost 6 bases, with 13 bases between them. The CDR3 contains 14 residues. Germline V gene lookup returns CDR1 MDHEN and CDR2 SYDVKM. As DNA, the CDR3 is TGTGCCAGCAGTTTATTTAGTGAGATAGCCGAGCAGTACTTC. This encodes CASSLFSEIAEQYF.

Note on this clone: Other DNA sequences in the same sample also yield this CDR3. The chain employs TRBV4-1 and TRBJ2-2; tentative D call: TRBD2 (6 bases). This CDR3 contains 14 residues. V lost 3 bases, J lost 3 bases, and 8 bases lay in between. Germline lookup yields CDR1 MGHRA and CDR2 YSYEKL. This CDR3 reads CASSQGLYTGELFF. CDR3 DNA: TGCGCCAGCAGCCAGGGACTTTACACCGGGGAGCTGTTTTTT.

The V and J genes are TRBV30 and TRBJ2-5, with TRBD1 matching 11 bases. CDR1 GTSNPN and CDR2 SVGIG come from the germline V gene (reference sequence). The CDR3 is made up of 15 amino acids. After removal of 3 bases from V and 3 bases from J, the junction contained 6 bases not matched to a gene. The CDR3 coding sequence is TGTGCCTGGAGAGAAGGACAGGGGGCAAAAGAGACCCAGTACTTC. Its protein product is CAWREGQGAKETQYF.

V gene TRBV6-1 combines with J gene TRBJ2-1, with 10 bases fitting TRBD2. The germline CDR1 and CDR2 sequences are MNHNS and SASEGT. The CDR3 extends over 16 amino acids. The V and J ends lost 2 bases and 6 bases, in that order; junction bases with no gene match: 7. The CDR3 loop is CASSENLAGASNEQFF. The CDR3 nucleotides are TGTGCCAGCAGTGAAAATCTAGCGGGAGCCTCCAATGAGCAGTTCTTC.

CDR3 in amino acids: CASSLEVTDTQYF. The DNA for the CDR3 is TGTGCCAGCAGTTTAGAGGTGACAGATACGCAGTATTTT. The chain recombines TRBV28 with TRBJ2-3; D unresolved. V lost 2 bases and J 3 bases, leaving 6 bases between the germline ends. Germline lookup yields CDR1 MDHEN and CDR2 SYDVKM. The CDR3 runs to 13 residues.